This T cell receptor beta chain was captured in a study of regulatory T cells in long-lasting Graves disease. Time point given: persistent/refractory GD, antithyroid drugs over 5 years with positive TRAb. PBMC RNA served as the TCR library source. The sample holds many counts of this clonotype. CDR3 length: 14 residues. Trimming at V came to 6 bases and at J to 3 bases, leaving 8 bases not matched to a gene. CDR1 and CDR2 from the germline V gene are MNHGY and SAAAGT. Combining iRepertoire HTBI primers with Arm-PCR of CDR3 regions, the authors built TCR beta libraries. TCRdb re-called the multiplex PCR reads through MiXCR, storing one row per CDR3 protein. The data contain about 430,000 distinct CDR3 sequences, roughly a fifth of them singletons.

The chain couples TRBV6-8 to TRBJ2-7; 7 positions agree with TRBD1. The receptor was derived from a female donor with Graves disease. The material sequenced was peripheral blood mononuclear cells (PBMCs), taken when the disease was refractory, from a patient treated with antithyroid drugs. CDR3 coding DNA: TGTGCCAGCAGGGGCGAGGGGGCCCACTACGAGCAGTACTTC. This codes for CASRGEGAHYEQYF.